These 17 T cell receptor beta chains were all obtained from the same sample, sequenced in a study of beta chain features in type 1 diabetes. For these TCRs, the target antigens are not known. Findings of the study overall: TCRB CDR3s from Type 1 diabetes patients were moderately but significantly shorter in all four CD4+ subsets.

The sequenced template was cDNA made from the entire isolated RNA. Clones were read by immunoSEQ multiplex PCR, and TCRdb kept only the in-frame ones, dropping some. The sample holds about 370,000 clones, 9.5% to 10% seen once. The material sequenced was central memory CD4+ T cells from blood. Every receptor here comes from a man aged 25-45 years with type 1 diabetes.

This clone was detected a few times. The J gene is TRBJ2-7, the V gene TRBV2; 8 nucleotides line up with TRBD1. The germline gives CDR1 SNHLY, CDR2 FYNNEI. This CDR3 comprises 14 residues. V lost 7 bases and J lost 5; bases outside the gene matches: 10. Here the CDR3 DNA reads TGTGCCAGCACCTCCAACCCAGGGGGCCACGAGCAGTACTTC. Protein: CASTSNPGGHEQYF. The entire variable domain, with the rest obtained from reference TRBV2 and TRBJ2-7, is as follows: EPEVTQTPSHQVTQMGQEVILRCVPISNHLYFYWYRQILGQKVEFLVSFYNNEISEKSEIFDDQFSVERPDGSNFTLKIRSTKLEDSAMYFCASTSNPGGHEQYFGPGTRLTVT.

Only a few counts were recorded for this clone. The J gene is TRBJ2-1, the V gene TRBV28; TRBD1 agrees at 10 bases. The germline V gene encodes CDR1 MDHEN and CDR2 SYDVKM. The ends lost 4 bases at V and 7 bases at J; junction bases unmatched: 7. The CDR3 consists of 15 residues. The CDR3 bases are TGTGCCAGCAGTTCTTCCGGGACAGGGGAAAATGAGCAGTTCTTC. Translation gives CASSSSGTGENEQFF.

This clone was seen more than once but under ten times. The rearrangement uses TRBV4-2 and TRBJ2-2; D is ambiguous. Germline assignment: CDR1 LGHNA and CDR2 YNFKEQ. The ends were cut back, 4 bases at V and 0 bases at J, with 6 bases in the middle. The length of the CDR3 is 14 residues. The CDR3 sequence is CASSPLANTGELFF. Written as DNA, the CDR3 is TGTGCCAGCAGCCCTTTGGCGAACACCGGGGAGCTGTTTTTT.

The chain has TRBV2 and TRBJ1-1, with 8 bases matching TRBD1. CDR3 length: 13 residues. CDR1 is SNHLY and CDR2 is FYNNEI in the germline V gene. Trimming took 7 bases from V and 1 from J; bases not matched to a gene: 2. CDR3 nucleotides: TGTGCCAGCACCGGGACAGGGAACACTGAAGCTTTCTTT. This translates into CASTGTGNTEAFF.

The rearrangement joins TRBV2 to TRBJ2-5; the D is unclear. This CDR3 has 13 residues. Germline V gene data show CDR1 as SNHLY and CDR2 as FYNNEI. Trimming shortened V by 3 bases and J by 0 bases, and 5 bases separated the two germline ends. In DNA, the CDR3 is TGTGCCAGCAGTGAGACGAACCAAGAGACCCAGTACTTC. Translating it yields CASSETNQETQYF.

The V and J genes are TRBV18 and TRBJ1-2, with 7 bases aligning to TRBD1. The CDR3 spans 14 residues. J lost 2 bases, V lost 4 bases, and 4 bases had no gene match. Germline V gives CDR1 KGHSH, CDR2 LQKENI. The CDR3: CASSRTDRNYGYTF. CDR3 sequence (DNA): TGTGCCAGCTCACGAACGGACAGGAACTATGGCTACACCTTC.

Only a few counts were recorded for this clone. One end of the junction fails to match germline, which may point to a read error. The V gene is TRBV30, the J gene TRBJ2-1, with 8 bases identical to TRBD2. The CDR3 consists of 14 residues. CDR1 is GTSNPN, CDR2 SVGIG, per germline (reference sequence). CDR3 in DNA: TGTGCCGGGAGGGCGGGAGGCTCCTACAATGAGCAGTTCTTC. Its protein product is CAGRAGGSYNEQFF.

This clone was found a few times. The chain uses TRBV5-1 and TRBJ2-5, with D hard to call. Trimming removed 4 bases from V and 4 bases from J, with 17 bases in between. The CDR3 has 15 amino acids. The germline V gene encodes CDR1 SGHRS and CDR2 YFSETQ. CDR3 bases: TGCGCCAGCAGCAATACCGGGCTCCAATTAGAGACCCAGTACTTC. This encodes CASSNTGLQLETQYF.

This clone was seen at least ten times. The gene calls are TRBV21-1 and TRBJ2-7; TRBD1, as called in the table, went unchecked against the DNA. TRBV21-1 is a pseudogene. There are 16 residues in the CDR3. The CDR3 sequence: CASLSLPGQGRYEQYF. CDR3 in DNA: TGTGCCAGCCTTTCCTTACCGGGACAAGGCCGCTACGAGCAGTACTTC.

This clone was counted only a few times. Other DNA sequences in this sample translate to the same CDR3. The gene calls are TRBV15 and TRBJ2-2, with unresolved D. The V end lost 0 bases, the J end lost 6 bases, and 14 bases lay between the germline ends. The CDR3 has 16 amino acids. CDR1 and CDR2 from the germline V gene are LNHNV and YYDKDF (reference sequence). For the CDR3, the DNA is TGTGCCACCAGCAGAGATCTGGTCAAATGGGCCGGGGAGCTGTTTTTT. This gives the protein CATSRDLVKWAGELFF. Looking up the rest from reference TRBV15 and TRBJ2-2 gives the full variable domain: DAMVIQNPRYQVTQFGKPVTLSCSQTLNHNVMYWYQQKSSQAPKLLFHYYDKDFNNEADTPDNFQSRRPNTSFCFLDIRSPGLGDTAMYLCATSRDLVKWAGELFFGEGSRLTVL.

This clone was recorded at least ten times. The J gene is TRBJ1-1, the V gene TRBV5-1, with 8 bases fitting TRBD1. J lost 4 bases, V lost 2 bases, and 4 bases had no gene match. From germline, CDR1 is SGHRS and CDR2 YFSETQ. There are 14 residues in the CDR3. The CDR3, as DNA: TGCGCCAGCAGCTTTGTTACAGGGGGCACTGAAGCTTTCTTT. It specifies CASSFVTGGTEAFF.

J is TRBJ2-7 and V is TRBV5-4; 9 nucleotides agree with TRBD1. CDR1 SGHNT and CDR2 YYREEE come from the germline V gene (reference sequence). The V segment lost 4 bases and the J segment 3 bases; nucleotides outside the gene matches: 2. The CDR3 length is 13 residues. CDR3 DNA sequence: TGTGCCAGCAGCGCGGGACAGGGCTACGAGCAGTACTTC. This translates into CASSAGQGYEQYF.

The chain couples TRBV23-1 to TRBJ2-1; D is undetermined. TRBV23-1 is an ORF, and what it does is uncertain. V lost 6 bases and J 15 bases, leaving 30 bases between the germline ends. The CDR3 consists of 16 residues. The CDR3 nucleotides read TGCGCCAGCAGCCAAAGTAACTTAAGAGGACCCTTAAAGCGGTTCTTC. Residues: CASSQSNLRGPLKRFF.

This clone was recorded a few times. The sample has other DNA sequences that encode this CDR3 too. The V call is TRBV30, the J call TRBJ1-5; D is possibly TRBD1 (5 bases). The length of the CDR3 is 14 residues. Trimming took 0 bases from V and 4 from J, leaving 10 bases between them. CDR1 GTSNPN and CDR2 SVGIG come from the germline V gene (reference sequence). This CDR3 is CAWSVLEGNQPQHF. The CDR3 nucleotides are TGTGCCTGGAGTGTACTTGAGGGGAATCAGCCCCAGCATTTT.

On this clone: The same CDR3 can be traced to other DNA sequences in this sample. The chain recombines TRBV6-5 with TRBJ1-1; D uncertain. V lost 5 bases to trimming and J lost 0 bases, with 7 bases between them. The V gene's germline CDR1 is MNHEY and CDR2 SVGAGI. This CDR3 spans 13 amino acids. The DNA for the CDR3 is TGTGCCAGCAGTCGGACCATGAACACTGAAGCTTTCTTT. Translated, it gives CASSRTMNTEAFF.

This chain links TRBV7-3 with TRBJ2-3; D may correspond to TRBD1 or TRBD2 (5 bases each). CDR3 length: 16 residues. The V end lost 0 bases, the J end lost 2 bases, and 12 bases lay between the germline ends. The germline CDR1 and CDR2 sequences are SGHTA and FQGTGA. The CDR3: CASSLTPGTNTDTQYF. The DNA of the CDR3 is TGTGCCAGCAGCTTAACACCGGGGACGAACACAGATACGCAGTATTTT.

This clone was observed a few times. The gene calls are TRBV5-1 and TRBJ2-2; D perhaps matches TRBD1 (6 bases). The CDR3 covers 14 residues. Per germline, CDR1 SGHRS and CDR2 YFSETQ. Trimming took off 4 bases at V and 4 bases at J, with 11 bases between the two ends. The CDR3 nucleotides are TGCGCCAGCAGCGGTGGACAGTCCACCGGGGAGCTGTTTTTT. Encoded protein: CASSGGQSTGELFF.